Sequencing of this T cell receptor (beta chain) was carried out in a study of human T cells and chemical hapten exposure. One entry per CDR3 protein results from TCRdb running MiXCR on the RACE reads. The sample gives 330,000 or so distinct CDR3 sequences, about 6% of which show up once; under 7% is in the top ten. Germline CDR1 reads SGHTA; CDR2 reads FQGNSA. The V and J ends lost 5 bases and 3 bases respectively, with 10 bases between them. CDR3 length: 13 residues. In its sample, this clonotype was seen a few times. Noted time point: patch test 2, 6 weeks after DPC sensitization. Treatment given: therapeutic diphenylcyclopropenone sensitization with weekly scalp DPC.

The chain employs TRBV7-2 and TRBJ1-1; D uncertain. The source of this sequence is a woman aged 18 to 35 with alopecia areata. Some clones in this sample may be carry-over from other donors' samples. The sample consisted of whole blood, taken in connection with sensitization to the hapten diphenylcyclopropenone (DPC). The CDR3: CASSPVTDTEAFF. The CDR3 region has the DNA TGTGCCAGCAGCCCCGTGACGGACACTGAAGCTTTCTTT.